The entry below gives a single T cell receptor beta chain sequence along with its context. A single count supports this clone. What this receptor recognizes is not known. The record has no base qualities; no much larger clone is one base away. The data stem from a study of blood T cell repertoires in COVID-19 (dated by TCRdb to 2018 to 2021). Some background on the complete study: Samples covering the acute and convalescent phases of COVID-19 were provided by collaborators in the United States, Italy and Spain. The material from the prospective study consisted of cDNA or gDNA derived from T cells, B-cell-depleted T cells, or PBMCs. Deeply sampled blood TCRbeta repertoires from subjects exposed to, actively infected with, or recovered from COVID-19 were included in the dataset. The repertoires were made available in a free public database intended to serve as a resource for research on the immune response to SARS-CoV-2. Samples were obtained from the ongoing ImmuneRACE study (first 160 participants) and from over 1,000 subjects provided by 6 global collaborators. Sample metadata almost always included a de-identified subject ID, COVID-19 status, age in years and sex. Where available, HLA class I and class II types were taken from metadata supplied by the sample provider and were not determined by assay-based typing.

Participants in the prospective study were enrolled through a virtual design, were aged about 18 to 90 years, and lived in approximately 25 United States geographic areas. In the prospective study, participants were assigned to cohorts based on the clinical history participants reported in a screening survey and a study questionnaire. ImmuneRACE Cohort 3 recovered participants were defined by two consecutive negative NP/OP PCR tests, healthcare professional clearance, or symptom resolution. In the prospective study, whole blood, serum and a nasopharyngeal or oropharyngeal swab were collected from each participant by mobile phlebotomists. Over a roughly two-month period, participants in the prospective study had the option of providing additional blood draws and questionnaires. Before DNA extraction, blood samples from the prospective study were shipped at room temperature or frozen. What the research found in general, with its limitations: The quantity of clinical and demographic metadata differed by source and by participant and was supplied without curation.

In the germline V gene, CDR1 corresponds to MGHDK and CDR2 to SYGVNS. Deletion took 1 base off V and 3 bases off J, with a span of 6 bases between the germline ends. The cysteine opens and the phenylalanine closes a CDR3 of 14 amino acids. CDR3 DNA is the only sequence kept; it has 42 bases, read in frame from the first base. The immunoSEQ Assay, a bias-controlled multiplex PCR, was used to amplify TCRbeta CDR3 regions from genomic DNA. As for how the authors treated the data: Within the assay, amplification of reference gene primers was used to estimate how many nucleated cells each sample contained. Sequence reads were collapsed and filtered to measure the absolute abundance of every unique TCRbeta CDR3 rearrangement. For each sample, productive Simpson clonality was calculated as the square root of Simpson's diversity index over productive rearrangements. TCRdb obtained this table from immuneACCESS and retained in-frame rearrangements with V and J assigned. These tables miss some clones; where compared with another copy, unresolved V genes account for less than half of the shortfall, and the remainder is unexplained. Clone size and the V and J calls come from that table; the DNA yielded D and trimming. The sample contains some 300,000 clones, around 89% of them found a single time. Roughly 8.9% of the sample is taken by the ten largest.

Sequenced sample: PBMCs or T cells enriched from blood (not recorded which). Recombination connected TRBV25-1 to TRBJ2-2, and the D gene may be TRBD1, 5 bases matching. The receptor was derived from a middle-aged woman who had recovered from COVID-19. CDR3 loop: CASSEWGDTGELFF. At the DNA level, the sequence is TGTGCCAGCAGTGAATGGGGCGACACCGGGGAGCTGTTTTTT. The CDR3 plus the reference TRBV25-1 and TRBJ2-2 genes for the other parts give the full variable domain: EADIYQTPRYLVIGTGKKITLECSQTMGHDKMYWYQQDPGMELHLIHYSYGVNSTEKGDLSSESTVSRIRTEHFPLTLESARPSHTSQYLCASSEWGDTGELFFGEGSRLTVL.